A selection of T cell receptor beta chains follows, all from one sample in a study of radiotherapy plus CTLA-4 blockade in lung cancer. The data were produced by immunoSEQ multiplex PCR, yet TCRdb's version contains in-frame clones alone and is incomplete. Of 9,500 to 15,000 clones detected, about 88% appear once; the ten largest clones hold 25% to 30%. Material: peripheral blood, obtained from a patient treated with radiotherapy plus ipilimumab. Receptors originate from a human donor with non-small cell lung cancer that progressed on radiotherapy plus ipilimumab. The CDR3 runs from the conserved cysteine through the conserved F or W. The D gene is left open where the match is weak. Where a row states a size, it is once, few, many or the class of an expanded clone; other rows omit it.

DNA,CDR3,V,J,size,D
TGTGCCAGCACAGACCGGGACAGGGGTTTTCAGCCCCAGCATTTT,CASTDRDRGFQPQHF,TRBV28,TRBJ1-5,once,TRBD1
TGTGCCAGCAGCGTAGCACAGATGAACACTGAAGCTTTCTTT,CASSVAQMNTEAFF,TRBV9,TRBJ1-1,-,-
TGTGCCAGCAGTTCCCTGCGGGGCGGGGGGGGAGCCGCGCAGTATTTT,CASSSLRGGGGAAQYF,TRBV6-6,TRBJ2-3,-,TRBD2
TGTGCCAGCAGGCCTGACGCCGCTAGCGGAGGAGATACGCAGTATTTT,CASRPDAASGGDTQYF,TRBV7-3,TRBJ2-3,once,TRBD2
TGCGCCAGCAGCTGGCGGGACAGGGACGAGCAGTACTTC,CASSWRDRDEQYF,TRBV5-1,TRBJ2-7,-,TRBD1
TGTGCCAGTAGCAAACAAGCGGCAGGGGATGGGGAGACCCAGTACTTC,CASSKQAAGDGETQYF,TRBV19,TRBJ2-5,-,-
TGCGCCAGCAGCCGCTCCGGGACAGGGGAAGATACGCAGTATTTT,CASSRSGTGEDTQYF,TRBV5-1,TRBJ2-3,-,TRBD1
TGTGCCACCAGCAGAGGAGGGCGCACAGATACGCAGTATTTT,CATSRGGRTDTQYF,TRBV15,TRBJ2-3,once,-
TGTGCCAGCAGTTACTCAAGGGGGAACCAGCCCCAGCATTTT,CASSYSRGNQPQHF,TRBV6-5,TRBJ1-5,-,-
TGTGCCAGTAGTACGGACAGGGAGGGGACTGGCTACACCTTC,CASSTDREGTGYTF,TRBV19,TRBJ1-2,-,TRBD1
TGCAGCGTACAACAGGGCGCTAGCACAGATACGCAGTATTTT,CSVQQGASTDTQYF,TRBV29-1,TRBJ2-3,-,-
TGTGCCAGCAGCCCAAACCCGAACACTGAAGCTTTCTTT,CASSPNPNTEAFF,TRBV7-3,TRBJ1-1,once,-
TGTGCCAGCGGTCCTCTTTATCAGCCCCAGCATTTT,CASGPLYQPQHF,TRBV28,TRBJ1-5,-,-
TGCGCCAGCAGACAGGACAGCTCTAATGAAAAACTGTTTTTT,CASRQDSSNEKLFF,TRBV5-1,TRBJ1-4,once,-
TGTGCCAGCAGCGAAAACAGGGGGTTGAATGAGCAGTTCTTC,CASSENRGLNEQFF,TRBV11-2,TRBJ2-1,-,TRBD1
TGCGCCAGGCCCCGGGGAGAGCAGTTCTTC,CARPRGEQFF,TRBV10-1,TRBJ2-1,-,-
TGCGCCAGCAGCTTAGACAGGGGGCCTGGAAACACCATATATTTT,CASSLDRGPGNTIYF,TRBV5-1,TRBJ1-3,-,TRBD1
TGTGCCAGCAGTTACAGTGCGGGGGGGCAGGGTGAGCAGTTCTTC,CASSYSAGGQGEQFF,TRBV6-5,TRBJ2-1,-,TRBD2
TGTGCCAGCAGCTCGTCCGGGACTAGCGGCTTTTTTAATGAGCAGTTCTTC,CASSSSGTSGFFNEQFF,TRBV7-3,TRBJ2-1,once,TRBD2
TGCGCCAGCAGCCAAGAGAAGCGGGGGGGCCTCTACGAGCAGTACTTC,CASSQEKRGGLYEQYF,TRBV4-1,TRBJ2-7,once,TRBD2
TGTGCCAGCAGCTTGCAAAACACTGAAGCTTTCTTT,CASSLQNTEAFF,TRBV5-6,TRBJ1-1,large,-
TGTGCCAGCAGCTCCGACAGGAGCACTGAAGCTTTCTTT,CASSSDRSTEAFF,TRBV7-2,TRBJ1-1,-,-
TGTGCCAGCAGCTTAGGGAACTATGGCTACACCTTC,CASSLGNYGYTF,TRBV7-1,TRBJ1-2,-,-
TGTGCCAGCAGCAAGACAGGACTAGCTAACTACGAGCAGTACTTC,CASSKTGLANYEQYF,TRBV7-2,TRBJ2-7,-,TRBD2
TGTGCCAGTACCTTAGCGGGGACCACAGATACGCAGTATTTT,CASTLAGTTDTQYF,TRBV2,TRBJ2-3,-,TRBD2
TGTGCCAGTAGATCCCCCTTGGACAGGGGGCTCTTGAATCAGCCCCAGCATTTT,CASRSPLDRGLLNQPQHF,TRBV19,TRBJ1-5,-,TRBD1